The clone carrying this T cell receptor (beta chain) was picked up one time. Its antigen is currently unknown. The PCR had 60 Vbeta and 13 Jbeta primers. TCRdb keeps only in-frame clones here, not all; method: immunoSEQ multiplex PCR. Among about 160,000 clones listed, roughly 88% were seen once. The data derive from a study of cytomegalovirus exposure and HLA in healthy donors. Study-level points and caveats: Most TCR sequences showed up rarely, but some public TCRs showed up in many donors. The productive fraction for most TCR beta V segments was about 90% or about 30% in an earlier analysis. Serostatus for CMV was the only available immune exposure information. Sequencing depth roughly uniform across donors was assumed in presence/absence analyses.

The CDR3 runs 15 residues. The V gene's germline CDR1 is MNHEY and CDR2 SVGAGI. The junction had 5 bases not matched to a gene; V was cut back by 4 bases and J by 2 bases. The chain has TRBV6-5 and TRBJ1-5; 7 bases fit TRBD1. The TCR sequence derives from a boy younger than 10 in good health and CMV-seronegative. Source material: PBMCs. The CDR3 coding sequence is TGTGCCAGCAGTTTAGACAGGGCTGGCAATCAGCCCCAGCATTTT. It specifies CASSLDRAGNQPQHF.